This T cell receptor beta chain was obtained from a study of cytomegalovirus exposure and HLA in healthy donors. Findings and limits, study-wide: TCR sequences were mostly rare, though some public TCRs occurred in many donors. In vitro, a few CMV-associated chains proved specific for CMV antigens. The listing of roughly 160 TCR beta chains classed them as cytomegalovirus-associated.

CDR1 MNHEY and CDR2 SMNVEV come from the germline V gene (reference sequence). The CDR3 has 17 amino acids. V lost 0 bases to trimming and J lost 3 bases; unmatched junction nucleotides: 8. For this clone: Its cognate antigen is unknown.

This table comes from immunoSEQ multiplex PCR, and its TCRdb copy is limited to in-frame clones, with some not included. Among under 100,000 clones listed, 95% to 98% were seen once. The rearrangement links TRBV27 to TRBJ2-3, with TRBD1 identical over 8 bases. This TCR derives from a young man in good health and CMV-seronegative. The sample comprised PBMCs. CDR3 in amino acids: CASSLSVDRVMTDTQYF. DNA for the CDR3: TGTGCCAGCAGTTTATCGGTGGACAGGGTTATGACAGATACGCAGTATTTT.